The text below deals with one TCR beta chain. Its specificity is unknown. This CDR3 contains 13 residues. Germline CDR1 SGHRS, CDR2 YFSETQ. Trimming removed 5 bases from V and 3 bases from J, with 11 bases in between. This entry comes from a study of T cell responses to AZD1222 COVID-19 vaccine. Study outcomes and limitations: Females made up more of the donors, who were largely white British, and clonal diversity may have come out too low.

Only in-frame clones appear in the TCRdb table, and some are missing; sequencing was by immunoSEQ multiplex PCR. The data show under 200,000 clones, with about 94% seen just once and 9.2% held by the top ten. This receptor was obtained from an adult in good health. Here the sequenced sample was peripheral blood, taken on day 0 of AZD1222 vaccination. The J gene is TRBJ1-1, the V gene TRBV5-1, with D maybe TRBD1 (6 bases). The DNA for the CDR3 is TGCGCCAGCAGAGAGGGGGTAGACACTGAAGCTTTCTTT. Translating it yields CASREGVDTEAFF.